This T cell receptor beta chain derives from a study of PD-L1 blockade in urothelial cancer. General observations from the study: Patients with below-median pretreatment blood clonality survived longer.

Germline V gives CDR1 SGHDN, CDR2 FVKESK. The ends lost 0 bases at V and 5 bases at J; junction bases unmatched: 7. The CDR3 sequence is 16 residues long. A note on this clone: Its matching antigen is unknown.

Clones were sequenced by immunoSEQ multiplex PCR, and TCRdb holds only the in-frame ones, with some missing. Among about 72,000 clones listed, 85% to 90% were seen once. Time point of the sample: pretreatment peripheral blood. The TCR comes from a man between 65 and 79 years old with urothelial cancer. The source was PBMCs, collected around atezolizumab (anti-PD-L1) treatment. This chain uses TRBV14 with TRBJ2-7, with 10 bases matching TRBD2. The CDR3 DNA sequence: TGTGCCAGCAGCCAAGAAGTCCCTAGCGGGAGCCACGAGCAGTACTTC. It is translated as CASSQEVPSGSHEQYF.